These 5 T cell receptor beta chains were sequenced from one sample in a study of blood T cell repertoires in COVID-19. The table came from immunoSEQ multiplex PCR; TCRdb's copy has only in-frame clones and leaves some out. This sample has tens of thousands of clones, with approximately 75% found just once. The sequenced material came from peripheral blood. These receptors originate from a woman aged 45-59 years with acute or convalescent COVID-19.

The chain is built from TRBV6-2 or TRBV6-3 and TRBJ1-2, with 8 positions matching TRBD1. The CDR3 sequence is 14 residues long. Germline V CDR1 and CDR2: MNHEY, SVGEGT. With V trimmed by 5 bases and J by 8 bases, 10 bases remained unmatched. The CDR3 sequence is CASSRTGPSDGYTF. The DNA of the CDR3 is TGTGCCAGCAGTAGGACAGGGCCTTCGGACGGCTACACCTTC.

The sample holds a few counts of this clone. The rearrangement joins TRBV28 to TRBJ1-2, with D uncertain. Germline lookup yields CDR1 MDHEN and CDR2 SYDVKM. The CDR3 runs 13 residues. Trimming removed 3 bases at V and 6 bases at J, with 11 bases between. The CDR3 DNA sequence: TGTGCCAGCAGTTTGCGCGCCGGGGATGGCTACACCTTC. Its translation: CASSLRAGDGYTF.

This clone appeared once. The chain is built from TRBV6-2 or TRBV6-3 and TRBJ1-4; 9 bases agree with TRBD1. With 6 bases clipped from V and 6 bases from J, the junction kept 8 bases outside the gene matches. The V gene's germline CDR1 is MNHEY and CDR2 SVGEGT. This CDR3 spans 15 amino acids. CDR3 in amino acids: CASSARDRVHEKLFF. As DNA, the CDR3 is TGTGCCAGCAGCGCCAGGGACAGGGTTCATGAAAAACTGTTTTTT.

The chain links TRBV4-1 to TRBJ2-6; 11 bases fit TRBD1. Germline CDR1 is MGHRA and CDR2 is YSYEKL. Losses at the gene ends were 4 bases for V and 4 bases for J; bases not matched to a gene: 15. The CDR3 covers 20 residues. The CDR3 protein is CASSLTPPGTGGSGANVLTF. In DNA form, the CDR3 reads TGCGCCAGCAGCCTTACCCCTCCCGGGACAGGGGGGTCAGGGGCCAACGTCCTGACTTTC.

The chain combines TRBV5-5 with TRBJ2-7; possible D gene TRBD2, 6 bases. The ends were cut back, 3 bases at V and 7 bases at J, with 20 bases in the middle. This CDR3 is built from 15 residues. Germline assignment: CDR1 SGHKS and CDR2 YYEKEE (reference sequence). In DNA form, the CDR3 reads TGTGCCAGCAGCTCGGGGCCGGGCCCGGCGGGGGAGCAGTACTTC. As protein: CASSSGPGPAGEQYF.